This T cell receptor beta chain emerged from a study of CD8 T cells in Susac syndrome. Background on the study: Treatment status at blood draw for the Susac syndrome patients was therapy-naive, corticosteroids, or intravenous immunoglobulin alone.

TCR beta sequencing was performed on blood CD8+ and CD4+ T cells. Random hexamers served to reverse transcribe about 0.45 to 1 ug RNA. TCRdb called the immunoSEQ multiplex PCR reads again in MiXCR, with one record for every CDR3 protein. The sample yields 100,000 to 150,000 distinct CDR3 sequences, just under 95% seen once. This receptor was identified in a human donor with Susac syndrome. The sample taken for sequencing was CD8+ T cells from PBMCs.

As DNA, the CDR3 is TGTGCCACCTCAACCCTGACGCTTGAGCAGTTCTTC. Its protein product is CATSTLTLEQFF. The chain combines TRBV28 with TRBJ2-1; D is undetermined. The length of the CDR3 is 12 residues. The V gene's germline CDR1 is MDHEN and CDR2 SYDVKM. Trimming pared 10 bases from V and 9 bases from J, leaving 16 bases between. The full variable domain, rest sourced from reference TRBV28 and TRBJ2-1, is DVKVTQSSRYLVKRTGEKVFLECVQDMDHENMFWYRQDPGLGLRLIYFSYDVKMKEKGDIPEGYSVSREKKERFSLILESASTNQTSMYLCATSTLTLEQFFGPGTRLTVL.